A selection of T cell receptor beta chains follows, all from one sample in a study of CD8+ T cells in alopecia areata. The data were produced by immunoSEQ multiplex PCR, yet TCRdb's version contains in-frame clones alone and is incomplete. The sample has 75,000 to 100,000 clones; about three quarters are singletons. The sample in question was CD8+ T cells sorted from blood, obtained around week 42, from a patient treated with tofacitinib. Receptors originate from a human donor with alopecia areata. Each CDR3 is given with its conserved first and last residue. D genes are given only for firm matches. Clone size is shown for a subset of rows, as once, few, many or a class of expanded clone.

>TRBJ2-1|14|.|TRBV2|.
CASSVGGAGNEQFF
TGTGCCAGCAGTGTAGGAGGGGCTGGGAATGAGCAGTTCTTC
>TRBJ1-2|15|few|TRBV6-1|TRBD1
CASRGTDRSQGGYTF
TGTGCCAGCAGGGGGACAGACAGAAGCCAGGGTGGCTACACCTTC
>TRBJ2-5|16|.|TRBV27|TRBD2
CASRTLAGGLQETQYF
TGTGCCAGCAGGACCTTAGCGGGGGGCCTCCAAGAGACCCAGTACTTC
>TRBJ2-2|12|.|TRBV29-1|TRBD1
CSVTTGAGELFF
TGCAGCGTTACGACAGGGGCCGGGGAGCTGTTTTTT
>TRBJ2-5|17|.|TRBV19|TRBD1
CASSIATPGTEGETQYF
TGTGCCAGTAGTATAGCCACCCCTGGGACAGAGGGGGAGACCCAGTACTTC
>TRBJ1-6|14|.|TRBV27|TRBD1
CASSLGTDNSPLHF
TGTGCCAGCAGTTTGGGGACAGATAATTCACCCCTCCACTTT
>TRBJ1-2|17|.|TRBV4-3|.
CASSQDKAGAGDYGYTF
TGCGCCAGCAGCCAAGATAAGGCGGGGGCAGGAGACTATGGCTACACCTTC
>TRBJ1-5|12|.|TRBV19|.
CASTAKNQPQHF
TGTGCCAGTACCGCCAAAAATCAGCCCCAGCATTTT
>TRBJ2-2|12|.|TRBV9|.
CASSGGPGELFF
TGTGCCAGCAGCGGGGGCCCCGGGGAGCTGTTTTTT
>TRBJ2-7|12|.|TRBV2|.
CASSERSYEQYF
TGTGCCAGCAGTGAGAGATCGTACGAGCAGTACTTC